This TCR beta chain is from a study of T-cell reconstitution after alpha-beta-depleted transplantation in children. Overall study findings and caveats: Expanded graft clones, several hundred of them, were reportedly the source of alpha-beta T cells about two months after transplant. Newly produced T cells mostly provided counts and TCRbeta diversity after one year, as hyperexpanded clones declined. Surviving recipient T cells and thymic progenitors accounted for the high day-60 TCRbeta diversity observed in some patients.

A TCRbeta library incorporating unique molecular identifiers was prepared. In TCRdb, the PCR reads were re-called with MiXCR into one record per CDR3 protein. The repertoire includes more than 500,000 distinct CDR3 sequences, about an eighth of them detected once, and approximately 15% sits in the top ten. CDR3 length equals 15 residues. Looked up from germline, CDR1 is SGDLS and CDR2 is YYNGEE. Deletions cut 0 bases from V and 6 bases from J, with 13 bases between. With regard to this clonotype: The antigen remains unidentified.

The sequencing here drew on PBMCs, mostly from graft donor cells, taken 180 days after TCRalphabeta/CD19-depleted stem cell transplant. The V and J genes are TRBV9 and TRBJ2-1, with D perhaps matching TRBD2 (6 bases). This clonotype originated in a female patient aged 2 to 10 who had a stem cell transplant for aplastic anemia, so the T cells may come from the graft donor. CDR3 protein: CASSVVWGRPNEQFF. CDR3 coding DNA: TGTGCCAGCAGCGTAGTTTGGGGGAGGCCCAATGAGCAGTTCTTC.